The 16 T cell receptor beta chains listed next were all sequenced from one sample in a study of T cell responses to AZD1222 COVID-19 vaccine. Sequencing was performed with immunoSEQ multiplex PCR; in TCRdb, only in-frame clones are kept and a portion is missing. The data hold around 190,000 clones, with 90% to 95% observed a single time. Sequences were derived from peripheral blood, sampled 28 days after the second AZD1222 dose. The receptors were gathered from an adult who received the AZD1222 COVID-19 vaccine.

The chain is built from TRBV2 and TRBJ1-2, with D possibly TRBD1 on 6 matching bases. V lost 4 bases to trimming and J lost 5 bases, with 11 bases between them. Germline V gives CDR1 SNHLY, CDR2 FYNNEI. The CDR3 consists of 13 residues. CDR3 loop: CASSGTVRYGYTF. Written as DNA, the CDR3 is TGTGCCAGCAGTGGGACAGTAAGATATGGCTACACCTTC. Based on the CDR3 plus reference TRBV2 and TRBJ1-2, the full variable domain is EPEVTQTPSHQVTQMGQEVILRCVPISNHLYFYWYRQILGQKVEFLVSFYNNEISEKSEIFDDQFSVERPDGSNFTLKIRSTKLEDSAMYFCASSGTVRYGYTFGSGTRLTVV.

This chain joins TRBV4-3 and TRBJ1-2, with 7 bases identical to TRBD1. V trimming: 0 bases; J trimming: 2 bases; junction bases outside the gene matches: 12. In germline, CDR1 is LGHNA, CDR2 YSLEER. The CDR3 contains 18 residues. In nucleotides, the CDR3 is TGCGCCAGCAGCCAAGAAATTGGGACGACAGGGTTGAACTATGGCTACACCTTC. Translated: CASSQEIGTTGLNYGYTF.

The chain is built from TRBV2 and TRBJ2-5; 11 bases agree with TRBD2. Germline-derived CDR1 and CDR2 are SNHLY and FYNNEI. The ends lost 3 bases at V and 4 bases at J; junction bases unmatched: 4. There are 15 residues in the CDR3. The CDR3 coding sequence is TGTGCCAGCAGTGACCGCCTAGCGGGGGGAGAGACCCAGTACTTC. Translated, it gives CASSDRLAGGETQYF.

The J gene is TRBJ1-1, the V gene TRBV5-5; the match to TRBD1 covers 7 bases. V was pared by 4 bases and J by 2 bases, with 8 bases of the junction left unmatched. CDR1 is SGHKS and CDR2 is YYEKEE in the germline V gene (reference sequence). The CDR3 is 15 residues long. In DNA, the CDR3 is TGTGCCAGCAGCCCGGGGACAGACTTCAACACTGAAGCTTTCTTT. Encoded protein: CASSPGTDFNTEAFF. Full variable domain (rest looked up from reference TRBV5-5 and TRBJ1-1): DAGVTQSPTHLIKTRGQQVTLRCSPISGHKSVSWYQQVLGQGPQFIFQYYEKEERGRGNFPDRFSARQFPNYSSELNVNALLLGDSALYLCASSPGTDFNTEAFFGQGTRLTVV.

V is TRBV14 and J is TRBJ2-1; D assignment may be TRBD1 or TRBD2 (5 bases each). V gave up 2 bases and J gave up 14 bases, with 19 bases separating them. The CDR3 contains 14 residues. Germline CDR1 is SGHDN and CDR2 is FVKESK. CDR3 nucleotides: TGTGCCAGCAGCCAACAACGGGACCCCAGTCAGGAGTTCTTC. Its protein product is CASSQQRDPSQEFF.

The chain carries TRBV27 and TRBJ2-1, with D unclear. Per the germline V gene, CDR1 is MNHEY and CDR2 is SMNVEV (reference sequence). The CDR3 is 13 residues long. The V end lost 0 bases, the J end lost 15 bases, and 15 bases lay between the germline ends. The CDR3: CASSLSGGPTVFF. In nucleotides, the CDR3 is TGTGCCAGCAGTTTATCAGGTGGACCAACGGTGTTCTTC.

The CDR3 loop reads CASSLGWRGSSYEQYF. As DNA, the CDR3 is TGTGCCAGCAGCTTGGGGTGGAGAGGAAGCTCCTACGAGCAGTACTTC. V and J are TRBV5-5 and TRBJ2-7; D gene uncertain. V dropped 0 bases and J dropped 0 bases, with 13 bases sitting between them. The germline CDR1 and CDR2 sequences are SGHKS and YYEKEE (reference sequence). The CDR3 runs to 16 residues.

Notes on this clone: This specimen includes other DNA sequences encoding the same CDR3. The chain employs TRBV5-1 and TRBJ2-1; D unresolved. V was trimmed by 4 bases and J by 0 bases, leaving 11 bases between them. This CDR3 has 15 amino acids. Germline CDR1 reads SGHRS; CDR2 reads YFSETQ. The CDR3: CASSPGGSSYNEQFF. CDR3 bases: TGCGCCAGCAGCCCTGGCGGCAGCTCCTACAATGAGCAGTTCTTC.

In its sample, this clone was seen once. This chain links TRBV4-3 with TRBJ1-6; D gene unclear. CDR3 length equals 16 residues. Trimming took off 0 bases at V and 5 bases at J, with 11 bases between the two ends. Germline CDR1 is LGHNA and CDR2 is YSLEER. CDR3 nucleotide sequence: TGCGCCAGCAGCCAAGATCACCCTGGGGATAATTCACCCCTCCACTTT. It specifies CASSQDHPGDNSPLHF.

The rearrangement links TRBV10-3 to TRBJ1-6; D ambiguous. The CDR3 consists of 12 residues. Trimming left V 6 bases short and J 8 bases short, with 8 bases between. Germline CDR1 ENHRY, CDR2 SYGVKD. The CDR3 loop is CAIRGLDSPLHF. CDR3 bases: TGTGCCATCAGGGGCCTGGATTCACCCCTCCACTTT.

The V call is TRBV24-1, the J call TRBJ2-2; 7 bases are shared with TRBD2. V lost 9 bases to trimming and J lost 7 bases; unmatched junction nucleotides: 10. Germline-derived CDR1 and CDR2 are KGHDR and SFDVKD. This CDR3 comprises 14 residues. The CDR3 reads CATGAAGANGELFF. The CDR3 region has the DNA TGTGCCACCGGGGCGGCGGGAGCAAACGGGGAGCTGTTTTTT.

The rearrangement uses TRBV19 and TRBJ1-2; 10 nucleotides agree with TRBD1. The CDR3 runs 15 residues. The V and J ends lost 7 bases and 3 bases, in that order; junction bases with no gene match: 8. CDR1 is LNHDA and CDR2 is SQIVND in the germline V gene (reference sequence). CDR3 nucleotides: TGTGCCAGTACGAGGGGACAGGGGATAGACTATGGCTACACCTTC. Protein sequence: CASTRGQGIDYGYTF.

CDR3 region: CASSLVPGADESYEQYF. CDR3 coding DNA: TGCGCCAGCAGCTTGGTACCGGGGGCGGACGAGTCCTACGAGCAGTACTTC. The chain has TRBV5-1 and TRBJ2-7, with D perhaps assigned TRBD1 or TRBD2 (6 bases each). This CDR3 has 17 amino acids. Germline CDR1 and CDR2: SGHRS and YFSETQ. V lost 0 bases, J lost 1 base, and 17 bases lay in between. Using reference TRBV5-1 and TRBJ2-7 for the parts outside the CDR3, the full variable domain is KAGVTQTPRYLIKTRGQQVTLSCSPISGHRSVSWYQQTPGQGLQFLFEYFSETQRNKGNFPGRFSGRQFSNSRSEMNVSTLELGDSALYLCASSLVPGADESYEQYFGPGTRLTVT.

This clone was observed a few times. In DNA, the CDR3 is TGTGCCAGCAGCTTGGGGACGGTGGGTGACACTGAAGCTTTCTTT. Its protein is CASSLGTVGDTEAFF. The rearrangement links TRBV5-8 to TRBJ1-1; no definite D call. The CDR3 extends over 15 amino acids. Germline assignment: CDR1 SGHTS and CDR2 YDEGEE. V gave up 0 bases and J gave up 3 bases, with 12 bases separating them.

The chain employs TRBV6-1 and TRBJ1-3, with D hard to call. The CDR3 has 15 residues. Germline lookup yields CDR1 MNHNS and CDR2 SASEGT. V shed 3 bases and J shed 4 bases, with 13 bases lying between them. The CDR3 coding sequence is TGTGCCAGCAGTGACACGGACCTCTTGGGAAACACCATATATTTT. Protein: CASSDTDLLGNTIYF.

CDR3 in amino acids: CASFPAAGLYGYTF. The CDR3 nucleotides are TGTGCCAGCTTCCCAGCTGCTGGTCTATATGGCTACACCTTC. The J gene is TRBJ1-2, the V gene TRBV28; no definite D call. CDR1 MDHEN and CDR2 SYDVKM come from the germline V gene. The CDR3 spans 14 residues. V was pared by 8 bases and J by 5 bases, with 18 bases between.